Presented here are 7 T cell receptor beta chains from one specimen sequenced in a study of cytomegalovirus exposure and HLA in healthy donors. The PCR was carried out with 60 Vbeta primers and 13 Jbeta primers. Sequencing was performed with immunoSEQ multiplex PCR; in TCRdb, only in-frame clones are kept and a portion is missing. Here the sample spans roughly 140,000 clones, about 64% being singletons. The sample taken for sequencing was PBMCs. The receptors stem from a man aged 60-69 years in good health and CMV-seronegative.

This chain connects TRBV2 to TRBJ2-1; 7 bases align to TRBD1. This CDR3 has 17 residues. With 5 bases clipped from V and 0 bases from J, the junction kept 10 bases outside the gene matches. Per germline, CDR1 SNHLY and CDR2 FYNNEI. The DNA for the CDR3 is TGTGCCAGCAGTTCTTACAGGGGCGACAGCTCCTACAATGAGCAGTTCTTC. Its protein product is CASSSYRGDSSYNEQFF.

The chain employs TRBV5-5 and TRBJ2-6; TRBD1 is a possible D gene (6 bases). Trimming left V 0 bases short and J 2 bases short, with 9 bases between. This CDR3 spans 16 amino acids. Germline V gives CDR1 SGHKS, CDR2 YYEKEE (reference sequence). This CDR3 is CASSLATGTGANVLTF. The CDR3 DNA is TGTGCCAGCAGCTTGGCCACAGGGACTGGGGCCAACGTCCTGACTTTC.

The chain uses TRBV6-5 and TRBJ2-7, with a weak D call TRBD1 (5 bases). CDR3 size: 14 residues. The V gene lost 8 bases and the J gene lost 2 bases, with 16 bases spanning the gap. Germline V gene data show CDR1 as MNHEY and CDR2 as SVGAGI. The CDR3 protein is CASGIPGAPYEQYF. The DNA for the CDR3 is TGTGCCAGCGGAATACCTGGGGCACCCTACGAGCAGTACTTC.

This chain uses TRBV29-1 with TRBJ2-7, with 14 nucleotides matching TRBD2. Germline lookup yields CDR1 SQVTM and CDR2 ANQGSEA. The CDR3 totals 13 residues. V lost 4 bases to trimming and J lost 6 bases; unmatched junction nucleotides: 2. The CDR3 DNA sequence: TGCAGCGTTGCGACTAGCGGGAGGGGCGAGCAGTACTTC. Amino acids: CSVATSGRGEQYF.

The chain is built from TRBV2 and TRBJ1-4, with 8 bases lining up with TRBD1. The germline CDR1 and CDR2 sequences are SNHLY and FYNNEI. The CDR3 runs 15 residues. V gave up 5 bases and J gave up 7 bases; unmatched junction bases: 9. The CDR3 DNA reads as TGTGCCAGCAGTTTTACAGGGGGTGGCGGTGAAAAACTGTTTTTT. This codes for CASSFTGGGGEKLFF.

This chain uses TRBV9 with TRBJ1-1, with D perhaps matching TRBD1 (5 bases). The CDR3 consists of 15 residues. CDR1 is SGDLS, CDR2 YYNGEE, per germline. V was cut by 1 base and J by 4 bases, with 14 bases left in between. The CDR3 DNA sequence: TGTGCCAGCAGCGTATTTGACAGACTTCCCACTGAAGCTTTCTTT. Its translation: CASSVFDRLPTEAFF. Filled out from reference TRBV9 and TRBJ1-1, the complete variable domain reads DSGVTQTPKHLITATGQRVTLRCSPRSGDLSVYWYQQSLDQGLQFLIQYYNGEERAKGNILERFSAQQFPDLHSELNLSSLELGDSALYFCASSVFDRLPTEAFFGQGTRLTVV.

The chain links TRBV27 to TRBJ2-2; 12 bases line up with TRBD2. Looked up from germline, CDR1 is MNHEY and CDR2 is SMNVEV (reference sequence). The V segment lost 2 bases and the J segment 4 bases; nucleotides outside the gene matches: 5. The length of the CDR3 is 17 residues. The CDR3 region has the DNA TGTGCCAGCAGTTTACCTAGCGGGAGGGCGAGCACCGGGGAGCTGTTTTTT. Translation gives CASSLPSGRASTGELFF.